A selection of T cell receptor beta chains follows, all from one sample in a study of T cells in Graves' hyperthyroidism and ophthalmopathy. A single record per CDR3 protein comes from TCRdb applying MiXCR to the multiplex PCR reads. This sample has approximately 600,000 distinct CDR3 sequences, with roughly 16% found just once. Material for sequencing was blood. The receptor set was obtained from a woman in her twenties or thirties with Graves' hyperthyroidism. The CDR3 runs from the conserved cysteine through the conserved F or W. Each record gives: D gene, J gene, clone size, CDR3 length, V gene, CDR3 protein, CDR3 DNA. The D gene is left open where the match is weak. Not all rows give a size; the values are once, few, many and, for expanded clones, a class.

NA TRBJ2-2 few 16 TRBV6-1 CASSLPRTANTGELFF TGTGCCAGCAGTCTTCCAAGGACTGCAAACACCGGCGAGCTGTTTTTT
NA TRBJ1-5 many 15 TRBV3-1 CASSQAGVGNQPQHF TGTGCCAGCAGCCAAGCAGGGGTGGGCAATCAGCCCCAGCATTTT
TRBD1 TRBJ1-1 many 14 TRBV6-2/TRBV6-3 CASSYLTGGTEAFF TGTGCCAGCAGTTACTTAACAGGGGGCACTGAAGCTTTCTTT
TRBD2 TRBJ2-5 many 14 TRBV11-3 CASSILASRETQYF TGTGCCAGCAGCATACTAGCGTCCAGAGAGACCCAGTACTTC
NA TRBJ2-5 NA 14 TRBV7-9 CATSLRWAQETQYF TGTGCCACCAGCTTACGGTGGGCCCAAGAGACCCAGTACTTC
NA TRBJ1-1 few 14 TRBV2 CASSQLSGQGKVFF TGTGCCAGCAGCCAGCTCTCCGGGCAGGGTAAAGTTTTCTTT
TRBD1 TRBJ1-1 NA 16 TRBV3-1 CASSQYTGGLNTEAFF TGTGCCAGCAGCCAATACACAGGGGGCCTGAACACTGAAGCTTTCTTT
NA TRBJ2-7 few 13 TRBV19 CASSISGRVEQYF TGTGCCAGTAGTATTTCGGGCCGAGTGGAGCAGTACTTC
TRBD2 TRBJ2-7 few 14 TRBV27 CASRPRSSGSEQYF TGTGCCAGCAGACCCCGGTCTAGCGGGAGCGAGCAGTACTTC
NA TRBJ1-1 NA 19 TRBV28 CASSLKSPTGFLGFTEAFF TGTGCCAGCAGTTTAAAATCCCCGACAGGTTTTCTAGGATTCACTGAAGCTTTCTTT
NA TRBJ2-7 few 13 TRBV29-1 CSVESGQLYEQYF TGCAGCGTTGAGTCCGGCCAGCTCTACGAGCAGTACTTC
NA TRBJ2-3 many 17 TRBV5-1 CASSNRGPGPRTDTQYF TGCGCCAGCAGCAATAGGGGCCCCGGGCCCCGCACAGATACGCAGTATTTT
NA TRBJ1-1 many 13 TRBV12-3/TRBV12-4 CASSLGSGTEAFF TGTGCCAGCAGTTTGGGGTCCGGGACTGAAGCTTTCTTT
NA TRBJ2-7 many 13 TRBV28 CASRRTSVAEQYF TGTGCCAGCAGAAGGACATCGGTTGCCGAGCAGTACTTC
NA TRBJ1-2 NA 14 TRBV11-2 CASRSTGLHYGYTF TGTGCCAGCAGATCTACAGGGCTACACTATGGCTACACCTTC
NA TRBJ2-1 NA 15 TRBV12-3/TRBV12-4 CASSLAPSSCNEQFF TGTGCCAGCAGTCTCGCCCCGAGCTCCTGCAATGAGCAGTTCTTC
NA TRBJ2-2 NA 18 TRBV11-2 CASSGARVYSTGAGELFF TGTGCCAGCAGCGGGGCTCGGGTCTATTCCACTGGGGCCGGGGAGCTGTTTTTT
TRBD1 TRBJ2-1 few 16 TRBV3-1 CASSQVTDRADNEQFF TGTGCCAGCAGCCAAGTTACCGACAGGGCCGACAATGAGCAGTTCTTC
NA TRBJ2-1 few 13 TRBV6-1 CASSEMDGNEQFF TGTGCCAGCAGTGAAATGGATGGGAATGAGCAGTTCTTC
TRBD1 TRBJ1-1 many 15 TRBV20-1 CSARPPTTGDTEAFF TGCAGTGCTAGACCTCCTACGACAGGGGACACTGAAGCTTTCTTT
NA TRBJ2-7 NA 14 TRBV7-2 CASSYGLGPYEQHF TGTGCCAGCAGCTATGGGTTGGGACCCTACGAGCAGCACTTC
NA TRBJ2-1 many 16 TRBV7-9 CASSLASGLLYNEQFF TGTGCCAGCAGCTTAGCGTCCGGGCTGTTATACAATGAGCAGTTCTTC
TRBD2 TRBJ2-1 NA 16 TRBV27 CASIPTSGSYTNEQFF TGTGCCAGCATCCCGACTAGCGGGAGCTATACAAATGAGCAGTTCTTC
NA TRBJ2-3 many 15 TRBV12-5 CASGSPSSATDTQYF TGTGCTAGTGGTTCCCCATCCTCGGCCACAGATACGCAGTATTTT
NA TRBJ2-1 NA 15 TRBV13 CASSAAGSPYNEQFF TGTGCCAGCAGCGCCGCGGGTTCCCCCTACAATGAGCAGTTCTTC
NA TRBJ2-7 many 14 TRBV30 CAWSVGGSSYEQYF TGTGCCTGGAGTGTCGGCGGATCGTCCTACGAGCAGTACTTC
NA TRBJ1-3 NA 15 TRBV11-2 CASSSRTVSGNTIYF TGTGCCAGCAGCTCCCGGACGGTCTCTGGAAACACCATATATTTT
NA TRBJ1-2 few 13 TRBV6-1 CASSEEGLYGYTF TGTGCCAGCAGTGAAGAGGGTCTCTATGGCTACACCTTC
NA TRBJ1-5 many 16 TRBV28 CAGSRRGRYSNQPQHF TGTGCCGGCAGTCGACGCGGACGGTATAGCAATCAGCCCCAGCATTTT
NA TRBJ2-3 many 16 TRBV11-1 CASSLTTGYPTDTQYF TGTGCCAGCAGCTTAACAACGGGATACCCGACAGATACGCAGTATTTT
TRBD1 TRBJ1-2 few 13 TRBV27 CASSFIGTDGYTF TGTGCCAGCAGTTTTATAGGGACAGATGGCTACACCTTC
NA TRBJ2-7 NA 14 TRBV29-1 CSAQGGLLGYEQYF TGCAGCGCCCAGGGGGGACTGTTGGGCTACGAGCAGTACTTC
NA TRBJ1-4 few 15 TRBV2 CASSQDRSTNEKLFF TGTGCCAGCAGTCAGGACAGATCAACTAATGAAAAACTGTTTTTT
TRBD2 TRBJ2-7 NA 13 TRBV25-1 CASLGAGVSEQYF TGTGCCAGCCTCGGAGCGGGAGTGTCGGAGCAGTACTTC
TRBD2 TRBJ2-1 few 15 TRBV4-1 CASSQAGSSGRSWFF TGCGCCAGCAGCCAAGCTGGTTCTAGCGGGAGGAGTTGGTTCTTC
NA TRBJ1-1 NA 13 TRBV29-1 CSVEGGKDTEAFF TGCAGCGTTGAGGGGGGGAAGGACACTGAAGCTTTCTTT
NA TRBJ1-4 NA 15 TRBV4-1 CASSTRKATNEKLFF TGCGCCAGCAGCACTCGAAAGGCAACTAATGAAAAACTGTTTTTT
NA TRBJ2-7 many 13 TRBV5-1 CASSSHSAYEQYF TGCGCCAGCAGCTCGCACAGTGCCTACGAGCAGTACTTC
NA TRBJ1-2 few 15 TRBV7-2 CASSLREGASYGYTF TGTGCCAGCAGCTTACGGGAAGGGGCTTCCTATGGCTACACCTTC
TRBD1 TRBJ1-1 many 13 TRBV11-1 CASSRDRASEAFF TGTGCCAGCAGCCGGGACAGGGCGTCTGAAGCTTTCTTT
TRBD2 TRBJ2-7 many 16 TRBV20-1 CSASRRGLAGVHEQYF TGCAGTGCTAGCCGACGGGGACTAGCGGGAGTCCACGAGCAGTACTTC
TRBD2 TRBJ2-1 few 16 TRBV5-4 CASSAGGGRSYNEQFF TGTGCCAGCAGCGCGGGGGGGGGGAGGTCCTACAATGAGCAGTTCTTC
NA TRBJ1-5 NA 12 TRBV30 CAWRSNDQPQHF TGTGCCTGGAGAAGTAACGATCAGCCCCAGCATTTT
TRBD1 TRBJ2-7 many 17 TRBV28 CASSSVPGQGSPYEQYF TGTGCCAGCAGTTCCGTCCCGGGACAGGGTTCGCCCTACGAGCAGTACTTC
TRBD2 TRBJ2-1 once 12 TRBV20-1 CSARSSGSEQFF TGCAGTGCTAGATCCAGCGGGAGTGAGCAGTTCTTC
NA TRBJ2-3 many 13 TRBV19 CASGTSDADTQYF TGTGCCAGCGGGACATCAGACGCAGATACGCAGTATTTT
NA TRBJ2-1 NA 17 TRBV6-6 CASSYSRDKASYNEQFF TGTGCCAGCAGTTACTCCCGGGACAAGGCCTCCTACAATGAGCAGTTCTTC